This TCR beta chain was recovered during a study of T cells in Graves' hyperthyroidism and ophthalmopathy. Amplification yielded TCR beta CDR3 regions, with RNA transcripts as the source. The HTBI set primed first-round TCR CDR3 RT-PCR. MiXCR was run by TCRdb on the multiplex PCR reads, yielding one entry per CDR3 protein. The sample contains about 260,000 distinct CDR3 sequences, roughly 17% of which appear only once. V dropped 4 bases and J dropped 5; count of bases not matched to a gene: 6. CDR3 size: 13 residues. The germline CDR1 and CDR2 sequences are DFQATT and SNEGSKA (reference sequence). Patients with ophthalmopathy all had a Clinical Activity Score of at least 3, a NOSPECS grade of at least 4 and duration under 3 months.

Specimen: blood. V and J are TRBV20-1 and TRBJ1-1, with 8 bases lining up with TRBD1. The receptor's source is a woman younger than 30 with Graves' ophthalmopathy. The CDR3 region has the DNA TGCAGTGCTAAGGACAGGGTAGGGACTGAAGCTTTCTTT. Translated: CSAKDRVGTEAFF.